Listed below are T cell receptor beta chains from one sample, sequenced in a study of blood T cell repertoires in COVID-19. Method: immunoSEQ multiplex PCR; TCRdb's copy keeps in-frame clones and lacks some. The sample holds 200,000 to 300,000 clones, about four fifths seen once. The sample comprised PBMCs or T cells enriched from blood (not recorded which). The source is a woman between 40 and 50 years old who had been exposed to COVID-19. Both conserved end residues are part of each CDR3.

V	CDR3
TRBV6-1	CASSEYRQANYGYTF
TRBV19	CASSKEGTVYGYTF
TRBV27	CASGQSSRGNTIYF
TRBV29-1	CSTQGNYGYTF
TRBV11-2	CASSSRTGVSYNSPLHF
TRBV5-1	CASKRTGSRSLATEAFF
TRBV10-3	CAISESATAYEQYF
TRBV9	CASSGSSGLPTDTQYF
TRBV24-1	CATSDLASGSTDTQYF
TRBV6-5	CATRRGEDTEAFF
TRBV12-3/TRBV12-4	CASSLRRLYGYTF
TRBV2	CASSEGLAGGDTQYF
TRBV7-8	CASSSLAGPSTDTQYF
TRBV4-2	CASSPQVGGGYNEQFF
TRBV15	CATSEGLADYEQYF
TRBV18	CASSPSLGGLGTGELFF
TRBV5-1	CASSLDGGAGNTIYF
TRBV27	CASSPRASPSNQPQHF
TRBV24-1	CATSGTESISYNEQFF
TRBV5-6	CASSDHQAGTGAPQPQHF
TRBV4-2	CASSPNLGTAQETQYF
TRBV5-1	CASSPWEGYGYTF
TRBV30	CAWRGQGETQYF
TRBV29-1	CSVGGQGIAEAFF
TRBV7-6	CASSLVEGVGEKLFF
TRBV3-1/TRBV3-2	CASSPQPHEVRTEAFF
TRBV7-3	CASSLSLVGRQGQYYGYTF
TRBV9	CASSASFYGYTF
TRBV19	CASSIPLGGYGYTF
TRBV6-5	CASTETGGAYEQYF
TRBV19	CASSPRTGLNYGYTF
TRBV28	CASSSRQGTGYEQYF
TRBV5-1	CASSLGSSAAGQTQYF
TRBV2	CASSPGTGTNEKLFF